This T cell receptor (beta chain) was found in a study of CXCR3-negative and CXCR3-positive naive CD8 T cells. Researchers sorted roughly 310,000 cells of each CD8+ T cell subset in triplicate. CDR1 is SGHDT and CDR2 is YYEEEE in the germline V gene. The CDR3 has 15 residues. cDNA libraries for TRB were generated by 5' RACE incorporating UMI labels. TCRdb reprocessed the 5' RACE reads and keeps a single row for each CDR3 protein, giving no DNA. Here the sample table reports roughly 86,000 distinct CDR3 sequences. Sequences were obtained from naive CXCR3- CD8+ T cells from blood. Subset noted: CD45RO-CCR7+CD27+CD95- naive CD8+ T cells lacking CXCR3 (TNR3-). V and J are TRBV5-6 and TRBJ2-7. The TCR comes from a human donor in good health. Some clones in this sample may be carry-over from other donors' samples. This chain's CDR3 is CASSLGQVISYEQYF.